This T cell receptor (beta chain) was identified during a study of blood T cell repertoires in COVID-19. TCRdb's table, derived via immunoSEQ multiplex PCR, lists solely in-frame clones and lacks some. The data show 250,000 to 350,000 clones, over 80% seen once. This receptor was obtained from a woman in her late teens or twenties who had recovered from COVID-19. Sequencing was done on a sample of PBMCs or T cells enriched from blood (not recorded which).

For the CDR3, the DNA is TGTGCGTCTGCGGACAGCTATAACTATGGCTACACCTTC. Translated, it gives CASADSYNYGYTF. The chain combines TRBV6-5 with TRBJ1-2, with D tentatively TRBD1 (6 bases). Germline V gene lookup returns CDR1 MNHEY and CDR2 SVGAGI. The CDR3 loop spans 13 amino acids.